Here is one T cell receptor beta chain with its context. Its antigen is unidentified. This sample is drawn from a study of cytomegalovirus exposure and HLA in healthy donors. CDR1 is SGHVS and CDR2 is FQNEAQ in the germline V gene. The CDR3 consists of 17 residues. The J segment lost 0 bases and the V segment lost 8 bases, leaving 15 bases of the junction unmatched. Primers included in the PCR were 60 Vbeta and 13 Jbeta primers. The method was immunoSEQ multiplex PCR; TCRdb's version includes in-frame clones alone and lacks a portion of them. Of over 95,000 clones listed, 74% are singletons. Study findings and constraints: One later analysis reportedly identified an Asian-associated ancestry cluster that showed fewer N-insertions than the roughly 700-donor mean.

This clonotype was sampled from a human donor in good health. The chain joins TRBV7-8 to TRBJ1-1, with 7 nucleotides matching TRBD1. The sample comprised PBMCs. The CDR3 DNA is TGTGCCAGCGCTAGACCTTTCAAGGGACAGATGAACACTGAAGCTTTCTTT. Amino acid sequence: CASARPFKGQMNTEAFF. Full variable domain (rest looked up from reference TRBV7-8 and TRBJ1-1): GAGVSQSPRYKVAKRGQDVALRCDPISGHVSLFWYQQALGQGPEFLTYFQNEAQLDKSGLPSDRFFAERPEGSVSTLKIQRTQQEDSAVYLCASARPFKGQMNTEAFFGQGTRLTVV.